The source of this T cell receptor beta chain is a study of blood T cell repertoires in COVID-19 (dated by TCRdb to 2018 to 2020). Some background on the complete study: The collaborator samples originated in the United States, Italy and Spain and spanned the acute and convalescent phases of COVID-19. Deeply sampled blood TCRbeta repertoires from subjects exposed to, actively infected with, or recovered from COVID-19 were included in the dataset. The sample metadata nearly always contained a de-identified subject ID, COVID-19 status, age in years and sex. The material from the prospective study consisted of cDNA or gDNA derived from T cells, B-cell-depleted T cells, or PBMCs. The repertoires were released in a freely available public database intended as a resource for research on the immune response to SARS-CoV-2. Samples came from the ongoing ImmuneRACE study (first 160 participants) plus 1,254 subjects from 6 global collaborators. Where HLA class I and class II types were available, the types were taken from metadata supplied by the sample provider, not from assay-based typing.

Regarding this clone: Its antigen remains undetermined. Per-base qualities were not stored, and no clone one base away is much larger.

What the authors observed across the whole study: The amount of clinical and demographic metadata varied by source and participant and was provided uncurated.

TCRbeta CDR3 regions were amplified from genomic DNA using the immunoSEQ Assay, a bias-controlled multiplex PCR. In the paper's pipeline: The number of nucleated cells in each sample was estimated by amplification of reference gene primers within the assay. To quantify the absolute abundance of each unique TCRbeta CDR3 rearrangement, sequence reads were collapsed and filtered. For each sample, productive Simpson clonality was calculated as the square root of Simpson's diversity index over productive rearrangements. Imported from immuneACCESS, the table was reduced by TCRdb to in-frame sequences with V and J called. These copies leave out some clones; in studies compared against another copy, an unresolved V gene accounts for under half, and the cause of the remainder is not known. V, J and clone size reflect that table, while D and trimming were determined from the DNA. The sample table holds 100,000 to 150,000 clones, of which approximately 90% were seen once. Jointly, the top ten make up 6.5% to 9% of the sample.

The collaborating institutions used their own protocols to collect whole blood in K2EDTA tubes. For TCRbeta analysis, collaborator samples were shipped as frozen whole blood, as isolated PBMCs, or as DNA extracted from either sample type. In the germline V gene, CDR1 corresponds to MNHEY and CDR2 to SVGAGI. V loses 0 bases at its end and J loses 0 bases; junction bases beyond the gene matches: 5. Including the terminal cysteine and phenylalanine, the CDR3 comprises 16 residues. The entry retains the CDR3 DNA only, 48 bases that are in frame from base 1. This sequence originates from a man aged 45-65 years with acute or convalescent COVID-19. Sample: peripheral blood. The sequence joins TRBV6-5 to TRBJ2-7; 7 bases in the middle match TRBD1. The CDR3 protein sequence reads: CASSYSGTASSYEQYF. The base sequence is TGTGCCAGCAGTTACTCCGGGACAGCTAGCTCCTACGAGCAGTACTTC.